The 9 T cell receptor beta chains listed next were all sequenced from one sample in a study of blood T cell repertoires in COVID-19. Data came from immunoSEQ multiplex PCR; TCRdb stores just in-frame clones and leaves some out. The repertoire has under 300,000 clones, approximately 80% of them found once; the top ten carry 2% to 2.5%. The sequencing input was peripheral blood. Receptors were obtained from a man in his forties who had recovered from COVID-19.

This clone was observed a handful of times. The J gene is TRBJ1-2, the V gene TRBV7-9, with D tentatively TRBD1 (5 bases). This CDR3 has 13 residues. V shed 4 bases and J shed 8 bases, with 14 bases lying between them. Per germline, CDR1 SEHNR and CDR2 FQNEAQ (reference sequence). CDR3 region: CASSWEGRRGYTF. For the CDR3, the DNA is TGTGCCAGCAGCTGGGAGGGGAGGAGAGGCTACACCTTC.

The genes are TRBV6-1 and TRBJ1-5; 8 bases agree with TRBD1. The CDR3 runs 12 residues. J gave up 14 bases and V 2 bases, and 5 bases lay outside the gene matches. Germline CDR1 reads MNHNS; CDR2 reads SASEGT. The CDR3 coding sequence is TGTGCCAGCAGTGAAAATGAGGACAGGGAGCATTTT. Translating gives CASSENEDREHF.

V and J are TRBV2 and TRBJ1-2, with a possible D match to TRBD1 (6 bases). V was shortened by 6 bases and J by 1 base, with 15 bases between the two germline ends. From germline, CDR1 is SNHLY and CDR2 FYNNEI. CDR3 length equals 15 residues. The CDR3 protein is CASSGRTDDNYGYTF. The CDR3 DNA sequence: TGTGCCAGCAGCGGACGGACAGATGATAACTATGGCTACACCTTC.

The genes are TRBV21-1 and TRBJ2-3; TRBD2, the table's D call, lacks a check against the DNA. TRBV21-1 is flagged as a pseudogene. The CDR3 has 16 amino acids. CDR3 amino acids: CASSLRTSGRTNTQYF. CDR3 in DNA: TGTGCCAGCAGCCTACGCACTAGCGGGAGGACAAATACGCAGTATTTT.

V is TRBV4-3 and J is TRBJ2-1; 7 bases map to TRBD2. Germline CDR1 LGHNA, CDR2 YSLEER. The ends lost 0 bases at V and 12 bases at J; junction bases unmatched: 5. CDR3 length: 13 residues. The CDR3 sequence: CASSQDWERGQFF. The DNA of the CDR3 is TGCGCCAGCAGCCAAGATTGGGAGCGGGGGCAGTTCTTC.

This rearrangement joins TRBV4-3 to TRBJ2-3; 14 nucleotides agree with TRBD2. The CDR3 covers 17 residues. Germline lookup yields CDR1 LGHNA and CDR2 YSLEER. V lost 0 bases and J lost 5; bases outside the gene matches: 4. The CDR3 is CASSQDGTSGSGDTQYF. The CDR3 DNA reads as TGCGCCAGCAGCCAAGATGGGACTAGCGGGAGTGGAGATACGCAGTATTTT.

This chain joins TRBV19 and TRBJ2-7, with D possibly TRBD2 on 5 matching bases. The CDR3 spans 15 residues. Germline-derived CDR1 and CDR2 are LNHDA and SQIVND (reference sequence). The V and J ends lost 6 bases and 0 bases respectively, with 15 bases between them. The CDR3 region is CASRRRVGDSYEQYF. The CDR3 bases are TGTGCCAGTAGACGGAGAGTGGGAGACTCCTACGAGCAGTACTTC.

This clone was seen more than once but under ten times. The chain recombines TRBV7-2 with TRBJ2-3, with a possible D match to TRBD2 (6 bases). This CDR3 comprises 15 residues. V was shortened by 2 bases and J by 5 bases, with 14 bases between the two germline ends. Germline assignment: CDR1 SGHTA and CDR2 FQGNSA. The chain's CDR3 is CASSLQPGAGDTQYF. The CDR3 DNA sequence: TGTGCCAGCAGCTTACAACCGGGAGCCGGAGATACGCAGTATTTT.

The V call is TRBV12-3 or TRBV12-4, the J call TRBJ1-1, with D possibly TRBD1 on 6 matching bases. V lost 8 bases and J 6 bases, leaving 16 bases between the germline ends. There are 13 residues in the CDR3. The CDR3 region has the DNA TGTGCCAGCCGCCAGTCAGGGGCATCTGAAGCTTTCTTT. Encoded protein: CASRQSGASEAFF.